These 28 T cell receptor beta chains were all obtained from the same sample, sequenced in a study of blood T cell repertoires in COVID-19. Measured with immunoSEQ multiplex PCR; TCRdb has only the in-frame clones, and not every one. The sample carries more than 200,000 clones, around 87% recorded once. The sample comprised PBMCs or T cells enriched from blood (not recorded which). These receptors were taken from a woman in her forties or fifties who had recovered from COVID-19.

This sequence joins TRBV5-5 and TRBJ1-2; tentatively, D is TRBD1 (5 bases). Germline assignment: CDR1 SGHKS and CDR2 YYEKEE (reference sequence). With 2 bases removed from V and 2 bases from J, the gap between germline ends came to 13 bases. The CDR3 length is 15 residues. The chain's CDR3 is CASSFSSGGNYGYTF. The CDR3 nucleotides are TGTGCCAGCAGCTTCAGTTCGGGGGGGAACTATGGCTACACCTTC.

This rearrangement joins TRBV12-3 or TRBV12-4 to TRBJ1-1; the D is unclear. Deletions cut 4 bases from V and 5 bases from J, with 5 bases between. This CDR3 is built from 11 residues. The CDR3 loop is CASSSFTEAFF. The CDR3 DNA is TGTGCCAGCAGTTCCTTTACTGAAGCTTTCTTT.

Here the CDR3 DNA reads TGTGCCAGCAGCTTAGCGCCAGGCCATCCGAATGAAAAACTGTTTTTT. Amino acids: CASSLAPGHPNEKLFF. V gene TRBV7-6 combines with J gene TRBJ1-4; D unresolved. The CDR3 contains 16 residues. Germline-derived CDR1 and CDR2 are SGHVS and FNYEAQ. V lost 0 bases and J lost 5, with 13 bases in between.

The chain joins TRBV10-3 to TRBJ1-2; weak D call: TRBD1 (5 bases). V was shortened by 3 bases and J by 3 bases, with 8 bases between the two germline ends. The CDR3 loop spans 13 amino acids. CDR1 is ENHRY and CDR2 is SYGVKD in the germline V gene. CDR3 sequence: CAISDPGDYGYTF. Written as DNA, the CDR3 is TGTGCCATCAGTGACCCGGGGGACTATGGCTACACCTTC.

The table lists this clone with a few counts. The chain combines TRBV2 with TRBJ2-2; TRBD2 might be the D (6 bases). The CDR3 consists of 12 residues. V was clipped by 7 bases and J by 4 bases, with 7 bases between them. Germline CDR1 and CDR2: SNHLY and FYNNEI. This CDR3 reads CASTGGTGELFF. The CDR3, as DNA: TGTGCCAGCACCGGGGGCACCGGGGAGCTGTTTTTT.

DNA for the CDR3: TGTGCCAGCAGCTTAGGGAGGAACTTGAACACTGAAGCTTTCTTT. Its translation is CASSLGRNLNTEAFF. The chain is built from TRBV11-2 and TRBJ1-1; no definite D call. The germline V gene encodes CDR1 SGHAT and CDR2 FQNNGV. The length of the CDR3 is 15 residues. V lost 1 base and J 0 bases, leaving 9 bases between the germline ends.

As DNA, the CDR3 is TGTGCCATCAGTCTAGGGACAAACTATGGCTACACCTTC. Its protein product is CAISLGTNYGYTF. The V and J genes are TRBV10-3 and TRBJ1-2, with D perhaps TRBD1 (6 bases). In germline, CDR1 is ENHRY, CDR2 SYGVKD. CDR3 size: 13 residues. Trimming left V 5 bases short and J 2 bases short, with 9 bases between.

V and J are TRBV5-6 and TRBJ2-2; perhaps TRBD2 as D (7 bases). Germline V lookup: CDR1 SGHDT, CDR2 YYEEEE. Trimming took off 4 bases at V and 2 bases at J, with 15 bases between the two ends. This CDR3 is built from 16 residues. The DNA for the CDR3 is TGTGCCAGCAGCACGTTGGGGGGGGCCAACACCGGGGAGCTGTTTTTT. Translated: CASSTLGGANTGELFF.

This clone was recorded only once. The chain uses TRBV12-3 or TRBV12-4 and TRBJ2-7; D remains ambiguous. Trimming cost V 4 bases and J 4 bases, with 11 bases left between them. The CDR3 has 13 residues. The CDR3, as DNA: TGTGCCAGCAGTTACGGCCTGACATACGAGCAGTACTTC. Translated, it gives CASSYGLTYEQYF.

The chain links TRBV9 to TRBJ2-1; 7 bases are a match to TRBD2. V trimming: 0 bases; J trimming: 4 bases; junction bases outside the gene matches: 7. This CDR3 contains 16 residues. CDR1 is SGDLS and CDR2 is YYNGEE in the germline V gene. The CDR3, as DNA: TGTGCCAGCAGCGTAGCCGTAGCGGGCGCTTACAATGAGCAGTTCTTC. This gives the protein CASSVAVAGAYNEQFF.

The chain couples TRBV15 to TRBJ2-1, with 7 bases lining up with TRBD1. The junction had 3 bases not matched to a gene; V was cut back by 4 bases and J by 6 bases. CDR3 length: 13 amino acids. Germline V lookup: CDR1 LNHNV, CDR2 YYDKDF (reference sequence). The CDR3: CATSKTGANEQFF. The CDR3 DNA sequence: TGTGCCACCAGCAAAACAGGGGCCAATGAGCAGTTCTTC.

J is TRBJ2-1 and V is TRBV5-4, with 14 bases aligning to TRBD2. Germline V gives CDR1 SGHNT, CDR2 YYREEE (reference sequence). V lost 4 bases and J lost 8; bases outside the gene matches: 5. The CDR3 consists of 15 residues. The CDR3 loop is CASSRGLAGDYEQFF. CDR3 DNA sequence: TGTGCCAGCAGCCGGGGACTAGCGGGAGATTATGAGCAGTTCTTC.

The rearrangement joins TRBV28 to TRBJ2-7; 7 bases match TRBD1. V was clipped by 1 base and J by 5 bases; unmatched bases: 11. The CDR3 is 16 residues long. The V gene's germline CDR1 is MDHEN and CDR2 SYDVKM. CDR3 in DNA: TGTGCCAGCAGTTTATCTTCGAGGGGGCTAGATAACGAGCAGTACTTC. Amino acid sequence: CASSLSSRGLDNEQYF.

The chain is built from TRBV28 and TRBJ1-1; D is perhaps TRBD1 (6 bases). V was pared by 4 bases and J by 4 bases, with 13 bases between. The CDR3 sequence is 14 residues long. Looked up from germline, CDR1 is MDHEN and CDR2 is SYDVKM. In nucleotides, the CDR3 is TGTGCCAGCAGTTCTACAGGGATAGGCACTGAAGCTTTCTTT. Translation: CASSSTGIGTEAFF. Full variable domain (missing parts from reference TRBV28 and TRBJ1-1): DVKVTQSSRYLVKRTGEKVFLECVQDMDHENMFWYRQDPGLGLRLIYFSYDVKMKEKGDIPEGYSVSREKKERFSLILESASTNQTSMYLCASSSTGIGTEAFFGQGTRLTVV.

V usage is TRBV2 and J usage is TRBJ2-2; D not certain. The V end lost 8 bases, the J end lost 4 bases, and 14 bases lay between the germline ends. CDR3 length equals 14 residues. CDR1 is SNHLY, CDR2 FYNNEI, per germline. The CDR3 sequence is CASAGTHGTGELFF. The CDR3, as DNA: TGTGCCAGCGCAGGCACTCACGGCACCGGGGAGCTGTTTTTT.

V usage is TRBV28 and J usage is TRBJ1-2, with D unclear. The CDR3 runs to 12 residues. Germline CDR1 MDHEN, CDR2 SYDVKM. V lost 7 bases to trimming and J lost 5 bases, with 11 bases between them. The CDR3 reads CASTLGDYGYTF. CDR3 nucleotides: TGTGCCAGCACCCTGGGAGATTATGGCTACACCTTC.

V is TRBV19 and J is TRBJ1-2; 8 bases agree with TRBD1. Losses at the gene ends were 4 bases for V and 8 bases for J; bases not matched to a gene: 9. Germline V lookup: CDR1 LNHDA, CDR2 SQIVND (reference sequence). This CDR3 comprises 14 residues. This chain's CDR3 is CASSTRQGLKGYTF. CDR3 sequence (DNA): TGTGCCAGTAGTACAAGACAGGGGCTAAAGGGCTACACCTTC.

V is TRBV28 and J is TRBJ2-2; 7 bases are shared with TRBD2. J was trimmed by 9 bases and V by 4 bases; bases with no gene match: 17. Per the germline V gene, CDR1 is MDHEN and CDR2 is SYDVKM. The CDR3 extends over 17 amino acids. The CDR3 sequence is CASSWLSGGGRTWELFF. CDR3 nucleotide sequence: TGTGCCAGCAGTTGGTTGAGCGGCGGGGGTAGGACCTGGGAGCTGTTTTTT.

This CDR3 reads CASSSGTGGLETQYF. The DNA of the CDR3 is TGTGCCAGCTCGTCCGGGACAGGGGGCCTGGAGACCCAGTACTTC. The chain employs TRBV18 and TRBJ2-5; TRBD1 matches 12 bases. The J segment lost 5 bases and the V segment lost 6 bases, leaving 7 bases of the junction unmatched. Germline CDR1 KGHSH, CDR2 LQKENI. The length of the CDR3 is 15 residues. Based on the CDR3 plus reference TRBV18 and TRBJ2-5, the full variable domain is NAGVMQNPRHLVRRRGQEARLRCSPMKGHSHVYWYRQLPEEGLKFMVYLQKENIIDESGMPKERFSAEFPKEGPSILRIQQVVRGDSAAYFCASSSGTGGLETQYFGPGTRLLVL.

The V gene is TRBV30, the J gene TRBJ1-2; a weak D match, TRBD1 (5 bases). The germline V gene encodes CDR1 GTSNPN and CDR2 SVGIG (reference sequence). The CDR3 contains 12 residues. Trimming took 1 base from V and 8 from J, leaving 11 bases between them. CDR3 in amino acids: CAWSAGLGGYTF. Written as DNA, the CDR3 is TGTGCCTGGAGTGCAGGGTTGGGCGGCTACACCTTC. The variable domain in full, completed from reference TRBV30 and TRBJ1-2, reads SQTIHQWPATLVQPVGSPLSLECTVEGTSNPNLYWYRQAAGRGLQLLFYSVGIGQISSEVPQNLSASRPQDRQFILSSKKLLLSDSGFYLCAWSAGLGGYTFGSGTRLTVV.

This CDR3 is CASSFTSGAHNEQFF. CDR3 DNA: TGTGCCAGCAGCTTCACTAGCGGGGCGCATAATGAGCAGTTCTTC. This chain joins TRBV7-2 and TRBJ2-1, with 10 bases fitting TRBD2. V lost 3 bases and J lost 7; bases outside the gene matches: 6. The CDR3 covers 15 residues. Germline V gene lookup returns CDR1 SGHTA and CDR2 FQGNSA.

The chain carries TRBV4-3 and TRBJ2-1, with TRBD2 matching 10 bases. This CDR3 spans 16 amino acids. The germline V gene has CDR1 LGHNA and CDR2 YSLEER. Losses at the gene ends were 1 base for V and 9 bases for J; bases not matched to a gene: 9. Here the CDR3 DNA reads TGCGCCAGCAGCCAAGCCCCTCGGACTAGCGGAGGTGAGCAGTTCTTC. Its protein product is CASSQAPRTSGGEQFF.

This clone was observed a handful of times. The chain joins TRBV23-1 to TRBJ2-1, with 7 bases fitting TRBD2. TRBV23-1 is given ORF status, its function remaining uncertain. V lost 9 bases, J lost 7 bases, and 15 bases stayed unmatched. The CDR3 has 15 amino acids. The DNA for the CDR3 is TGCGCCAGAACTACACGGGAGGCCTCGGGGAATGAGCAGTTCTTC. This gives the protein CARTTREASGNEQFF.

This chain connects TRBV29-1 to TRBJ1-2; D is unresolved. The length of the CDR3 is 11 residues. In germline, CDR1 is SQVTM, CDR2 ANQGSEA. V dropped 7 bases and J dropped 7 bases, with 13 bases sitting between them. CDR3 sequence: CSGTGSGGYTF. The CDR3 nucleotides read TGCAGCGGCACTGGATCGGGTGGCTACACCTTC. Combining the CDR3 with reference TRBV29-1 and TRBJ1-2 gives the whole variable domain SAVISQKPSRDICQRGTSLTIQCQVDSQVTMMFWYRQQPGQSLTLIATANQGSEATYESGFVIDKFPISRPNLTFSTLTVSNMSPEDSSIYLCSGTGSGGYTFGSGTRLTVV.

The chain joins TRBV12-3 or TRBV12-4 to TRBJ1-1; 7 bases fit TRBD1. Trimming took 6 bases from V and 7 from J; bases not matched to a gene: 2. The CDR3 runs to 11 residues. This CDR3 reads CASSRDSEAFF. CDR3 DNA sequence: TGTGCCAGCAGCCGGGACAGTGAAGCTTTCTTT.

V gene TRBV28 combines with J gene TRBJ1-2; D may be TRBD1 (5 bases). Deletions cut 6 bases from V and 6 bases from J, with 8 bases between. The CDR3 spans 11 residues. The V gene's germline CDR1 is MDHEN and CDR2 SYDVKM. CDR3 in amino acids: CASSRQHGYTF. The DNA of the CDR3 is TGTGCCAGCAGCCGACAGCATGGCTACACCTTC.

V and J are TRBV2 and TRBJ2-5; 9 nucleotides align to TRBD2. Losses at the gene ends were 4 bases for V and 3 bases for J; bases not matched to a gene: 3. This CDR3 contains 14 residues. Germline V gene lookup returns CDR1 SNHLY and CDR2 FYNNEI. The CDR3 DNA sequence: TGTGCCAGCAGTGCGACTAGCGGAGAAGAGACCCAGTACTTC. Its protein is CASSATSGEETQYF. Full variable domain (rest looked up from reference TRBV2 and TRBJ2-5): EPEVTQTPSHQVTQMGQEVILRCVPISNHLYFYWYRQILGQKVEFLVSFYNNEISEKSEIFDDQFSVERPDGSNFTLKIRSTKLEDSAMYFCASSATSGEETQYFGPGTRLLVL.

In this sample, this clone turned up once. The chain has TRBV4-1 and TRBJ2-1; TRBD2 matches at 7 bases. J gave up 5 bases and V 3 bases, and 10 bases lay outside the gene matches. CDR1 is MGHRA and CDR2 is YSYEKL in the germline V gene. The length of the CDR3 is 16 residues. CDR3 DNA sequence: TGCGCCAGCAGCCAGTCAACGGGGGGTTTGGACAATGAGCAGTTCTTC. Amino acid sequence: CASSQSTGGLDNEQFF.